This paragraph reports one T cell receptor (beta chain). What it binds is not known. The sample is drawn from a study of monozygotic twins with inflammatory bowel disease. This CDR3 spans 15 amino acids. The germline CDR1 and CDR2 sequences are SGHKS and YYEKEE (reference sequence). Study-level points and caveats: Since immunosuppressive treatments differed, patient repertoires may have gained added variability.

Template switching introduced UMIs that contain a 6-nucleotide sample barcode. TCRalpha and TCRbeta cDNA went through nested PCRs of approximately 16 and 10 cycles, two in total. From its re-call of the 5' RACE reads, TCRdb lists each CDR3 protein once, without DNA. The sample features some 89,000 distinct CDR3 sequences, with approximately 7.4% in its top ten. This sequence originates from a human donor with ulcerative colitis or Crohn's disease, or a healthy co-twin of an affected twin (not recorded which). Sequenced sample: blood. The rearrangement links TRBV5-5 to TRBJ2-3; TCRdb's assignment of TRBD1 cannot be checked, as there is no DNA. The CDR3 protein is CASSLSQGRADTQYF.